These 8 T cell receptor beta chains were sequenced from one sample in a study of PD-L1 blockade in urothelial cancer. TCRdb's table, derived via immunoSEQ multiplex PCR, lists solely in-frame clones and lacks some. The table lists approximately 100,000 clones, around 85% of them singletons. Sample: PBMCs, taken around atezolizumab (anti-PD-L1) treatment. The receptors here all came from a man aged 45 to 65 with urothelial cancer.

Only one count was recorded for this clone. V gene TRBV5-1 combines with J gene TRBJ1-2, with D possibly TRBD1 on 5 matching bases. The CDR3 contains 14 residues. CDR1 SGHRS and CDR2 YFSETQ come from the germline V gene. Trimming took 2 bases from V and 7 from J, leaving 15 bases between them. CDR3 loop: CASSLGTEGSGYTF. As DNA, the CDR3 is TGCGCCAGCAGCTTAGGGACGGAGGGCTCTGGCTACACCTTC.

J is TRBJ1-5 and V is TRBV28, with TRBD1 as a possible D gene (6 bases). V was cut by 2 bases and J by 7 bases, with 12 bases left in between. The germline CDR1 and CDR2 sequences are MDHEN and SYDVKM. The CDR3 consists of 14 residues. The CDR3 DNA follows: TGTGCCAGCAGTTTAAGGGGGAGCGGCCAGCCCCAGCATTTT. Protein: CASSLRGSGQPQHF.

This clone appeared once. The CDR3 DNA reads TGTGCCTGGAGTTCCGGACTAGCGGGAGGGGGGAATGAGCAGTTCTTC. Its translation: CAWSSGLAGGGNEQFF. V gene TRBV30 combines with J gene TRBJ2-1, with 15 bases aligning to TRBD2. Germline values: CDR1 GTSNPN, CDR2 SVGIG (reference sequence). The V segment lost 2 bases and the J segment 7 bases; nucleotides outside the gene matches: 6. The CDR3 sequence is 16 residues long.

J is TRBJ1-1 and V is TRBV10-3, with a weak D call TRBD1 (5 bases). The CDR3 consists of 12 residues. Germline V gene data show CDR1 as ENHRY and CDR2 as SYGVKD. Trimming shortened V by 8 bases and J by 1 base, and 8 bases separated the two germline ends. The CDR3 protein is CAIGDRNTEAFF. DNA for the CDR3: TGTGCCATCGGAGACAGGAACACTGAAGCTTTCTTT.

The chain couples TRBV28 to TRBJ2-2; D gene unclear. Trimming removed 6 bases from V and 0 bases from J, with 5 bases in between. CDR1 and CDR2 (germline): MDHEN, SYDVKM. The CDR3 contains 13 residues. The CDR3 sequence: CASRSTNTGELFF. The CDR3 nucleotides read TGTGCCAGCAGGTCAACGAACACCGGGGAGCTGTTTTTT.

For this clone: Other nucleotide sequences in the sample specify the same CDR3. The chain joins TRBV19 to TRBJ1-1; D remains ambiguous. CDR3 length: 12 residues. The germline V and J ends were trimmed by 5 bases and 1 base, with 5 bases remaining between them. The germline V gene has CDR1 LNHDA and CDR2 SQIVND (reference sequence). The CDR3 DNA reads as TGTGCCAGTAGTCCCTCGAACACTGAAGCTTTCTTT. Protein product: CASSPSNTEAFF.

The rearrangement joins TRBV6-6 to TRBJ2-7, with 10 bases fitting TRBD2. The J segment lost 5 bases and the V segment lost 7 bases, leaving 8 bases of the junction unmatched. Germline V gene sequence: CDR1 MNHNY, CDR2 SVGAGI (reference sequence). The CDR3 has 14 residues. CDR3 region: CASTSGSLSHEQYF. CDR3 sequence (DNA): TGTGCCAGCACTAGCGGGAGTCTGTCGCACGAGCAGTACTTC.

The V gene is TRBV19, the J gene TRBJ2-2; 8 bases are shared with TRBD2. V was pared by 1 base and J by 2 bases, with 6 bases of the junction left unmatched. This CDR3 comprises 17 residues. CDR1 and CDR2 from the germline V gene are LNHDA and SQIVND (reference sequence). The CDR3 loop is CASSIGQLAANTGELFF. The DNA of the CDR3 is TGTGCCAGTAGTATAGGGCAACTAGCGGCAAACACCGGGGAGCTGTTTTTT.